Each of the 15 T cell receptor beta chains below was sequenced from the same sample in a study of T cell repertoires in cytomegalovirus infection. Via MiXCR, TCRdb re-called the reads, giving one row per CDR3 protein. The sample has about half a million distinct CDR3 sequences; 40% to 50% are singletons. Their recognized antigens are unknown. Here the sequenced sample was cultured PBMCs, taken from culture after CMV antigen stimulation. The source of these receptors is a human donor in good health (CMV status not recorded). Some clones in this sample may be carry-over from other donors' samples.

This clonotype appeared a single time. The rearrangement joins TRBV5-1 to TRBJ2-7, with D possibly TRBD1 on 6 matching bases. V lost 3 bases and J lost 0, with 13 bases in between. The CDR3 has 15 amino acids. Germline V gene lookup returns CDR1 SGHRS and CDR2 YFSETQ. CDR3 residues: CASSYDQGSSYEQYF. The DNA for the CDR3 is TGCGCCAGCAGCTATGACCAGGGGAGCTCCTACGAGCAGTACTTC.

The rearrangement links TRBV7-2 to TRBJ1-5; D is unresolved. CDR1 SGHTA and CDR2 FQGNSA come from the germline V gene. The CDR3 contains 14 residues. V lost 1 base and J lost 7, with 11 bases in between. Written as DNA, the CDR3 is TGTGCCAGCAGCTTAGATATTAGTGAACAGCCCCAGCATTTT. It is translated as CASSLDISEQPQHF.

The chain uses TRBV6-1 and TRBJ2-3, with a tentative D call TRBD1 (6 bases). The V end lost 2 bases, the J end lost 8 bases, and 14 bases lay between the germline ends. The length of the CDR3 is 14 residues. Germline assignment: CDR1 MNHNS and CDR2 SASEGT. CDR3: CASSEIVGQPTQYF. CDR3 bases: TGTGCCAGCAGTGAAATCGTAGGACAGCCTACGCAGTATTTT.

Here the CDR3 reads CASSFSLAGGPGDTQYF. DNA of the CDR3: TGTGCCAGCAGCTTTAGCCTAGCGGGGGGGCCGGGAGATACGCAGTATTTT. The rearrangement joins TRBV7-2 to TRBJ2-3, with 12 bases fitting TRBD2. The V gene end was trimmed by 3 bases and the J gene end by 5 bases; junction bases not matched to a gene: 9. This CDR3 comprises 17 residues. In germline, CDR1 is SGHTA, CDR2 FQGNSA. The full variable domain, rest sourced from reference TRBV7-2 and TRBJ2-3, is GAGVSQSPSNKVTEKGKDVELRCDPISGHTALYWYRQSLGQGLEFLIYFQGNSAPDKSGLPSDRFSAERTGGSVSTLTIQRTQQEDSAVYLCASSFSLAGGPGDTQYFGPGTRLTVL.

In DNA, the CDR3 is TGTGCCAGCAGTATGGGAGTTCGTGCTGGCTACACCTTC. Translating it yields CASSMGVRAGYTF. The chain joins TRBV12-3 or TRBV12-4 to TRBJ1-2; no clear D gene. The CDR3 is 13 residues long. Trimming cost V 5 bases and J 7 bases, with 14 bases left between them.

In its sample, this clonotype was seen a few times. The chain links TRBV11-3 to TRBJ1-1; 7 bases line up with TRBD1. CDR3 length: 15 residues. Per the germline V gene, CDR1 is SGHNT and CDR2 is YENEEA. The junction had 10 bases not matched to a gene; V was cut back by 5 bases and J by 4 bases. The CDR3 DNA reads as TGTGCCAGCAGCCCCGGGAATCCAGGGGGCACTGAAGCTTTCTTT. Residues: CASSPGNPGGTEAFF.

The V and J genes are TRBV2 and TRBJ2-5, with a tentative D call TRBD2 (6 bases). The CDR3 spans 14 residues. Between the trimmed V and J ends, which lost 8 bases and 3 bases, there was a span of 16 bases. Germline values: CDR1 SNHLY, CDR2 FYNNEI. The CDR3 loop is CASHQTGVEETQYF. Here the CDR3 DNA reads TGTGCCAGCCACCAGACGGGGGTGGAAGAGACCCAGTACTTC. Full variable domain (remainder filled in from reference TRBV2 and TRBJ2-5): EPEVTQTPSHQVTQMGQEVILRCVPISNHLYFYWYRQILGQKVEFLVSFYNNEISEKSEIFDDQFSVERPDGSNFTLKIRSTKLEDSAMYFCASHQTGVEETQYFGPGTRLLVL.

This clonotype was counted a single time. This chain joins TRBV20-1 and TRBJ1-3; TRBD1 aligns across 9 bases. V was pared by 6 bases and J by 4 bases, with 4 bases of the junction left unmatched. The CDR3 length is 13 residues. Looked up from germline, CDR1 is DFQATT and CDR2 is SNEGSKA (reference sequence). The DNA of the CDR3 is TGCAGTGCCTGGGGACAGGGAGGAAACACCATATATTTT. Translation gives CSAWGQGGNTIYF.

The chain combines TRBV6-1 with TRBJ1-3; D unclear. V was cut by 5 bases and J by 0 bases, with 11 bases left in between. The CDR3 is 15 residues long. Germline assignment: CDR1 MNHNS and CDR2 SASEGT. In nucleotides, the CDR3 is TGTGCCAGCAGTTACGCGCATCGCTCTGGAAACACCATATATTTT. Residues: CASSYAHRSGNTIYF.

This clonotype was counted a few times. The gene calls are TRBV27 and TRBJ1-1; D might be TRBD1 (5 bases). The V gene lost 5 bases and the J gene lost 5 bases, with 18 bases spanning the gap. Germline V lookup: CDR1 MNHEY, CDR2 SMNVEV (reference sequence). This CDR3 contains 15 residues. The CDR3 spells CASSLSWGVGTEAFF. Here the CDR3 DNA reads TGTGCCAGCAGTCTGTCTTGGGGGGTGGGGACTGAAGCTTTCTTT.

The rearrangement joins TRBV20-1 to TRBJ1-5, with D hard to call. Germline V gives CDR1 DFQATT, CDR2 SNEGSKA (reference sequence). This CDR3 comprises 12 residues. The V end lost 0 bases, the J end lost 7 bases, and 7 bases lay between the germline ends. Here the CDR3 reads CSARDPGQPQHF. CDR3 sequence (DNA): TGCAGTGCTAGAGACCCGGGACAGCCCCAGCATTTT.

Only a few counts were recorded for this clonotype. The chain carries TRBV7-2 and TRBJ1-5, with 8 bases fitting TRBD1. Per germline, CDR1 SGHTA and CDR2 FQGNSA. V lost 3 bases, J lost 11 bases, and 6 bases stayed unmatched. The CDR3 length is 13 residues. The CDR3 DNA sequence: TGTGCCAGCAGCTTGGACAGGGATTGGTCCCAGCATTTT. Translated, it gives CASSLDRDWSQHF.

This clonotype was observed a handful of times. CDR3 sequence reads: CASSRQNSNEQFF. In nucleotides, the CDR3 is TGTGCCAGTAGCAGACAGAACAGCAATGAGCAGTTCTTC. V is TRBV19 and J is TRBJ2-1, with D maybe TRBD1 (5 bases). The CDR3 is 13 residues long. CDR1 is LNHDA and CDR2 is SQIVND in the germline V gene (reference sequence). V dropped 6 bases and J dropped 6 bases, with 12 bases sitting between them. The variable domain in full, completed from reference TRBV19 and TRBJ2-1, reads DGGITQSPKYLFRKEGQNVTLSCEQNLNHDAMYWYRQDPGQGLRLIYYSQIVNDFQKGDIAEGYSVSREKKESFPLTVTSAQKNPTAFYLCASSRQNSNEQFFGPGTRLTVL.

This clonotype appeared once. The rearrangement uses TRBV28 and TRBJ1-1; TRBD1 matches 7 bases. Trimming cost V 5 bases and J 3 bases; bases outside gene matches: 21. Germline CDR1 and CDR2: MDHEN and SYDVKM. The CDR3 is 19 residues long. CDR3 sequence: CASSLTGTEKGAKDTEAFF. CDR3 coding DNA: TGTGCCAGCAGTCTCACGGGTACGGAAAAGGGGGCGAAAGACACTGAAGCTTTCTTT. Full variable domain (remainder filled in from reference TRBV28 and TRBJ1-1): DVKVTQSSRYLVKRTGEKVFLECVQDMDHENMFWYRQDPGLGLRLIYFSYDVKMKEKGDIPEGYSVSREKKERFSLILESASTNQTSMYLCASSLTGTEKGAKDTEAFFGQGTRLTVV.

This clonotype was seen only a few times. The chain combines TRBV12-3 or TRBV12-4 with TRBJ2-6; D is unclear. Deletions cut 9 bases from V and 2 bases from J, with 2 bases between. This CDR3 contains 11 residues. The CDR3: CASTGANVLTF. The CDR3 region has the DNA TGTGCCAGTACTGGGGCCAACGTCCTGACTTTC.